Sequencing of this TCR beta chain was carried out in a study of blood T cell repertoires in COVID-19. Overall study context: Acute and convalescent COVID-19 specimens originated in the United States, Italy and Spain. Sample material is recorded as cDNA or gDNA derived from T cells, B-cell-depleted T cells, or PBMCs.

Original analysis: Amplification of reference gene primers was used by the study to estimate nucleated cell counts. The repertoire was sequenced with immunoSEQ multiplex PCR; TCRdb's copy has only in-frame clones and lacks some. D and trimming come from the DNA, and the V and J calls and clone size come from that table. In the table there are some 33,000 clones, around 90% of which are singletons. The V gene's germline CDR1 is SGDLS and CDR2 YYNGEE. CDR3 length equals 15 residues. With 0 bases clipped from V and 3 bases from J, the junction kept 5 bases outside the gene matches. Sequencing used peripheral blood. The clonotype comes from a man aged 60 to 75 with acute or convalescent COVID-19. The rearrangement joins TRBV9 to TRBJ2-7; 8 nucleotides line up with TRBD1. The CDR3, as DNA: TGTGCCAGCAGCGTAGCTACTGGGACAGGCTACGAGCAGTACTTC. Translation: CASSVATGTGYEQYF.